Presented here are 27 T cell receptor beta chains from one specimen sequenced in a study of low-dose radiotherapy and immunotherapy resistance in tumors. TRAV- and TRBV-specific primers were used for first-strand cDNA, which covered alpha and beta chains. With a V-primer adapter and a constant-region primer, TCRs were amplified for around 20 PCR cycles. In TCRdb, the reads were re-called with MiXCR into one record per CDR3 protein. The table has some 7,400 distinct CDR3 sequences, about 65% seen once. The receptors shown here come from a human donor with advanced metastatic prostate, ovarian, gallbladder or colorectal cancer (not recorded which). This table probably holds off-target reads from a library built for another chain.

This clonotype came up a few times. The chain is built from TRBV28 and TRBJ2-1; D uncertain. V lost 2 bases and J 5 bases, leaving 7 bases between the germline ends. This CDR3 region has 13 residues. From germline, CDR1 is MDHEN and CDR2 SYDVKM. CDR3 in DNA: TGTGCCAGCAGTTTACTGACAAACAATGAGCAGTTCTTC. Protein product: CASSLLTNNEQFF.

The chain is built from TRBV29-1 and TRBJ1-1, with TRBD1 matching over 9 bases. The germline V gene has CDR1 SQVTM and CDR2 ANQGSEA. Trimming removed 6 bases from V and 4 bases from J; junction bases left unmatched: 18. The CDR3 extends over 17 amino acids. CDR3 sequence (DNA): TGCAGCGTCCCGCTGGGAAAATTCCGGACAGGGGTCACTGAAGCTTTCTTT. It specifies CSVPLGKFRTGVTEAFF.

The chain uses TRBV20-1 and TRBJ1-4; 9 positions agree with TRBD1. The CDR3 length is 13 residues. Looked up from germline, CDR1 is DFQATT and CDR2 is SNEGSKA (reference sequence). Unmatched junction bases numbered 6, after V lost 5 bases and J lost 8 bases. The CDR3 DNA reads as TGCAGTGCTTTGGACAGGGGTGTAGAAAAACTGTTTTTT. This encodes CSALDRGVEKLFF.

CDR3 protein: CASSEWGGQSETQYF. In DNA, the CDR3 is TGTGCCAGCAGTGAGTGGGGGGGGCAATCAGAGACCCAGTACTTC. V gene TRBV2 combines with J gene TRBJ2-5; TRBD2 is a possible D gene (7 bases). The CDR3 totals 15 residues. With 3 bases removed from V and 4 bases from J, the gap between germline ends came to 15 bases. The germline gives CDR1 SNHLY, CDR2 FYNNEI.

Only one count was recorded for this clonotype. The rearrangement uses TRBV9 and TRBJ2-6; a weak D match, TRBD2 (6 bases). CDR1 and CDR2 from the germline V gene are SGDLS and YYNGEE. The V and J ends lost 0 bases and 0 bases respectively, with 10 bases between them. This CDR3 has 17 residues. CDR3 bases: TGTGCCAGCAGCGTAGGCGGGACGGTCTCTGGGGCCAACGTCCTGACTTTC. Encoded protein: CASSVGGTVSGANVLTF.

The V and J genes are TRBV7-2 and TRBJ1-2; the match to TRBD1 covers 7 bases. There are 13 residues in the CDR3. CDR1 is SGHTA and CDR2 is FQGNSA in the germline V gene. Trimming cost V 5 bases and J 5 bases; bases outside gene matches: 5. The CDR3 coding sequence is TGTGCCAGCAGCCTAAACAGGGGTTATGGCTACACCTTC. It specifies CASSLNRGYGYTF.

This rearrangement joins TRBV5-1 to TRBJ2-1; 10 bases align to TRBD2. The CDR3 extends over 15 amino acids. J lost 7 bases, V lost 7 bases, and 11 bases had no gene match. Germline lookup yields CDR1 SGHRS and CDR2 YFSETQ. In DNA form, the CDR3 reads TGCGCCAGCGCACTACTAGCGGGAAATGGTAATGAGCAGTTCTTC. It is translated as CASALLAGNGNEQFF.

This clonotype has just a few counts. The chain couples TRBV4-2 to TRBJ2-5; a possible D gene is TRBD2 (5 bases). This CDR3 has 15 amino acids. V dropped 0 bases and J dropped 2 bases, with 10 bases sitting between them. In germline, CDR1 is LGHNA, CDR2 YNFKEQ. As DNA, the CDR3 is TGTGCCAGCAGCCAAGAGGGAAGGGAGCAAGAGACCCAGTACTTC. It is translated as CASSQEGREQETQYF.

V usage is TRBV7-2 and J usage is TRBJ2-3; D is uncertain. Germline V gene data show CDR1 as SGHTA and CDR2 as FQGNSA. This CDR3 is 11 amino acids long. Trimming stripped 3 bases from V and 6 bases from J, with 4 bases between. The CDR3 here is CASSFRDTQYF. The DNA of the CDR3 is TGTGCCAGCAGCTTCCGGGATACGCAGTATTTT.

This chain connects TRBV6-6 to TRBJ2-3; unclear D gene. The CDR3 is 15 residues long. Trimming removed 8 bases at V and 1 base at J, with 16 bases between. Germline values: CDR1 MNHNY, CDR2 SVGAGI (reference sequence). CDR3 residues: CASQYSVKGTDTQYF. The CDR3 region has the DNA TGTGCCAGCCAATACTCTGTGAAAGGCACAGATACGCAGTATTTT.

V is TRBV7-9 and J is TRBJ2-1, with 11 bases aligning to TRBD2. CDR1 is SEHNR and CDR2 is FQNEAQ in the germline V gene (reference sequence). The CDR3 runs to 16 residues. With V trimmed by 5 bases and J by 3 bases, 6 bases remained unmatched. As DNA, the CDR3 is TGTGCCAGCAGCGCCGATAGCGGGAGGGTCTACAATGAGCAGTTCTTC. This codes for CASSADSGRVYNEQFF.

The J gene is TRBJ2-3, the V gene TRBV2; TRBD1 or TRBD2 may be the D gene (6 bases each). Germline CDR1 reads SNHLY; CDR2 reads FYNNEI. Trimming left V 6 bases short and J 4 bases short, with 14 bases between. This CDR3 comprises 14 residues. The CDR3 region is CASRLGGPADTQYF. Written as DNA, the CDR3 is TGTGCCAGCAGGTTAGGGGGGCCAGCAGATACGCAGTATTTT.

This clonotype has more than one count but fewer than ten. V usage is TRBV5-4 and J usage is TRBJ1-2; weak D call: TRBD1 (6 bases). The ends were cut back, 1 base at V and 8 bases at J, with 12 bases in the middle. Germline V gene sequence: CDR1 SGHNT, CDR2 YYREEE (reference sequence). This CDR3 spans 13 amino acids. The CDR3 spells CASSLFGGQGYTF. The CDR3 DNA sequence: TGTGCCAGCAGCTTGTTTGGGGGGCAGGGCTACACCTTC.

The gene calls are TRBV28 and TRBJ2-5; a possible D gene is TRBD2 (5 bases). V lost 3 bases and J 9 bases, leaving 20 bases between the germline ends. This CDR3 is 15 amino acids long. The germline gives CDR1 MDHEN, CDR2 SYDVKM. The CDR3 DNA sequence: TGTGCCAGCAGTTTCTCCCCGCTAGCACGATGGTCCCAGTACTTC. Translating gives CASSFSPLARWSQYF.

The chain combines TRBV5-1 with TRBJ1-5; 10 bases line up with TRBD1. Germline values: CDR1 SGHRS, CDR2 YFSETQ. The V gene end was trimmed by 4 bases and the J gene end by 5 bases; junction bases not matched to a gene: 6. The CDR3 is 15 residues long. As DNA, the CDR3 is TGCGCCAGCAGCGTGGGGGGGACAGGGGATCAGCCCCAGCATTTT. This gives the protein CASSVGGTGDQPQHF.

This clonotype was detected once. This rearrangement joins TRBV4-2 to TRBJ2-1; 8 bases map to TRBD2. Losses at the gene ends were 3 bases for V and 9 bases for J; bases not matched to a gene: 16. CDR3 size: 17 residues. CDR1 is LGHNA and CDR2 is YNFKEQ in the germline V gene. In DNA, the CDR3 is TGTGCCAGCAGCCAGCAACCGGGACTAGGGGGGGTAGGTGAGCAGTTCTTC. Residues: CASSQQPGLGGVGEQFF.

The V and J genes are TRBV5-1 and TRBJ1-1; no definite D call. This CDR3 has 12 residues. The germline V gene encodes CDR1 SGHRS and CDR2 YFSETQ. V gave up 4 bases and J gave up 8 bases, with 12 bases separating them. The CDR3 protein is CASSQTKDEAFF. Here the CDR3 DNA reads TGCGCCAGCAGCCAGACCAAGGACGAAGCTTTCTTT.

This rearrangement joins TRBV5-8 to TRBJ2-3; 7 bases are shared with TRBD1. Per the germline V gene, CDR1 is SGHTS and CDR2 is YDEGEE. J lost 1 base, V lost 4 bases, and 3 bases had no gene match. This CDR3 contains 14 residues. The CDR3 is CASSRGQGTDTQYF. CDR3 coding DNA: TGTGCCAGCAGCCGCGGACAGGGCACAGATACGCAGTATTTT.

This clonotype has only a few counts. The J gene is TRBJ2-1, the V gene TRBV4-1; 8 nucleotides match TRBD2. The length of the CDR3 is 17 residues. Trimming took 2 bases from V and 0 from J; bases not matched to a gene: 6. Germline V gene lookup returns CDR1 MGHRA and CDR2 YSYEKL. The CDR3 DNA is TGCGCCAGCAGCCAAAGGGAACTAGCGGCCTCCTACAATGAGCAGTTCTTC. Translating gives CASSQRELAASYNEQFF.

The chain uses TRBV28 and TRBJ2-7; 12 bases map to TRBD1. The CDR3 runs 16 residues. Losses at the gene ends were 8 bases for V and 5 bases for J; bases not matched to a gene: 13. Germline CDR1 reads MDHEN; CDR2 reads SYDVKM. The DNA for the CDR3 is TGTGCCAGCCAGGGACAGGGGGCGAATTCAAAGGACGAGCAGTACTTC. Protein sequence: CASQGQGANSKDEQYF.

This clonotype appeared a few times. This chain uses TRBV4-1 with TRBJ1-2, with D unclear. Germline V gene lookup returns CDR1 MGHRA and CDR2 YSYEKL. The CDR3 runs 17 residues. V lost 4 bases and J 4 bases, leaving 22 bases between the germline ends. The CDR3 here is CASSRFPKLRAIYGYTF. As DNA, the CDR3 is TGCGCCAGCAGCCGTTTCCCGAAACTTCGGGCGATCTATGGCTACACCTTC.

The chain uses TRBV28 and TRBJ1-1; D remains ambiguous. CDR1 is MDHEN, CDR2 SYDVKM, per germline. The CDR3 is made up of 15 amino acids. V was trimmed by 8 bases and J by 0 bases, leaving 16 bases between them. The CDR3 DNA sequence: TGTGCCAGCGCCCTACTCGGGATCCTGAACACTGAAGCTTTCTTT. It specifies CASALLGILNTEAFF.

The CDR3 bases are TGTGCCAGCAGGGAGCTTGGCGAGCAGTACTTC. This encodes CASRELGEQYF. The chain couples TRBV6-2 or TRBV6-3 to TRBJ2-7, with D unclear. The CDR3 spans 11 residues. With 6 bases removed from V and 6 bases from J, the gap between germline ends came to 9 bases. Germline V gene lookup returns CDR1 MNHEY and CDR2 SVGEGT.

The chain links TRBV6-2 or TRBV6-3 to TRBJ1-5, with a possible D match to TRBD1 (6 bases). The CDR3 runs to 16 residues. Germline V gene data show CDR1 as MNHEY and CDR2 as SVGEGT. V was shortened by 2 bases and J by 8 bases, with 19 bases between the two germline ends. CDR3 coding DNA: TGTGCCAGCAGTTACATCCAGGGGAATATCGATGAGCCCCAGCATTTT. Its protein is CASSYIQGNIDEPQHF.

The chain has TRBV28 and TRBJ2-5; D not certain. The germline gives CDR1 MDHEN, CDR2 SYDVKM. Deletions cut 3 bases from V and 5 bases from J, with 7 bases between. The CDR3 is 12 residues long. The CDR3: CASSFGWETQYF. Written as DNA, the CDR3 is TGTGCCAGCAGTTTTGGGTGGGAGACCCAGTACTTC.

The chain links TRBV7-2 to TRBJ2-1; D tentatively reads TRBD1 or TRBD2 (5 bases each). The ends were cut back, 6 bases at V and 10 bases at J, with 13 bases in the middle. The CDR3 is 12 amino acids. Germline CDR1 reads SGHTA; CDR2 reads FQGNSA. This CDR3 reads CASSSTGAEQFF. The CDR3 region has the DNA TGTGCCAGCAGTTCCACCGGGGCCGAGCAGTTCTTC.

The CDR3 protein is CSAGKGFTGELFF. In nucleotides, the CDR3 is TGCAGTGCTGGGAAAGGGTTCACCGGGGAGCTGTTTTTT. The chain is built from TRBV20-1 and TRBJ2-2; D remains unclear. Trimming left V 5 bases short and J 4 bases short, with 11 bases between. Germline CDR1 reads DFQATT; CDR2 reads SNEGSKA (reference sequence). The CDR3 sequence is 13 residues long.